The rows below give T cell receptor beta chains drawn from one sample of a study of cytomegalovirus exposure and HLA in healthy donors. The assay was immunoSEQ multiplex PCR, and TCRdb's table has in-frame clones only and misses some. The sample includes about 82,000 clones, 60% to 80% of them seen just once. Specimen: PBMCs. The receptors originated from a man over 45 in good health and CMV-seronegative. Each CDR3 is given with its conserved first and last residue. The D gene is left open where the match is weak. Clone size is not always given. Where it is, it says once, few, many or a class for expanded clones.

D gene | J gene | V gene | clone size | CDR3 protein | CDR3 DNA
NA | TRBJ1-4 | TRBV28 | NA | CASSIDSGQSEKLFF | TGTGCCAGCTCAATTGACAGTGGTCAGAGTGAAAAACTGTTTTTT
NA | TRBJ2-3 | TRBV27 | NA | CASRKGGGTDTQYF | TGTGCCAGCAGGAAGGGGGGGGGCACAGATACGCAGTATTTT
NA | TRBJ1-2 | TRBV2 | NA | CASSEGEVNYGYTF | TGTGCCAGCAGTGAAGGGGAGGTTAACTATGGCTACACCTTC
NA | TRBJ1-2 | TRBV18 | NA | CASSPALLYGYTF | TGTGCCAGCTCACCCGCCTTACTCTATGGCTACACCTTC
TRBD2 | TRBJ2-1 | TRBV28 | NA | CASRPGTSGYNEQFF | TGTGCCAGCAGGCCAGGGACTAGCGGATACAATGAGCAGTTCTTC
NA | TRBJ2-3 | TRBV7-9 | NA | CASSRGPTPPTQYF | TGTGCCAGCAGCCGTGGGCCCACTCCACCCACGCAGTATTTT
NA | TRBJ1-5 | TRBV6-5 | NA | CASSSVYNQPQHF | TGTGCCAGCAGTTCCGTTTACAATCAGCCCCAGCATTTT
TRBD1 | TRBJ2-1 | TRBV2 | NA | CASSTEQGFGNEQFF | TGTGCCAGCAGTACAGAACAGGGGTTTGGGAATGAGCAGTTCTTC
TRBD2 | TRBJ2-5 | TRBV12-5 | NA | CASGPRMGGQETQYF | TGTGCTAGTGGTCCCCGTATGGGGGGGCAAGAGACCCAGTACTTC
TRBD1 | TRBJ1-1 | TRBV5-1 | NA | CASSLADRNAEAFF | TGCGCCAGCAGCTTGGCGGACAGGAATGCTGAAGCTTTCTTT
NA | TRBJ1-2 | TRBV5-4 | NA | CASSLEAGGNYGYTF | TGTGCCAGCAGCTTGGAGGCAGGAGGCAACTATGGCTACACCTTC
TRBD2 | TRBJ2-5 | TRBV4-3 | once | CASSPEGSGGVSTQYF | TGCGCCAGCAGCCCGGAGGGGAGCGGGGGGGTATCGACCCAGTACTTC
NA | TRBJ2-2 | TRBV7-2 | NA | CASSLRGIVGGELFF | TGTGCCAGCAGCCTTCGGGGAATTGTTGGCGGGGAGCTGTTTTTT
NA | TRBJ1-1 | TRBV5-6 | few | CASSLAGEGGAFF | TGTGCCAGCAGCTTGGCCGGGGAGGGAGGAGCTTTCTTT
TRBD1 | TRBJ2-2 | TRBV9 | NA | CASSHRGFGELFF | TGTGCCAGCAGCCACAGGGGTTTCGGGGAGCTGTTTTTT
NA | TRBJ2-3 | TRBV7-2 | few | CASSRRRAVTDTQYF | TGTGCCAGCAGCCGCAGGAGGGCGGTAACAGATACGCAGTATTTT
TRBD1 | TRBJ1-2 | TRBV6-5 | NA | CASSTTGTGPYGYTF | TGTGCCAGCAGCACCACAGGGACAGGTCCATATGGCTACACCTTC
NA | TRBJ2-3 | TRBV9 | NA | CASSSRSDTQYF | TGTGCCAGCAGCTCCCGTTCAGATACGCAGTATTTT
NA | TRBJ2-3 | TRBV6-8 | NA | CAREGHKGVTDTQYF | TGTGCCAGAGAGGGACACAAAGGGGTCACAGATACGCAGTATTTT
NA | TRBJ1-1 | TRBV30 | NA | CAWSSGANTEAFF | TGTGCCTGGAGTTCAGGGGCGAACACTGAAGCTTTCTTT
TRBD1 | TRBJ1-2 | TRBV10-2 | NA | CATHQGGNGYTF | TGCGCCACACACCAGGGGGGAAATGGCTACACCTTC
NA | TRBJ2-5 | TRBV7-2 | NA | CASMKSYETQYF | TGTGCCAGCATGAAATCCTATGAGACCCAGTACTTC
NA | TRBJ2-1 | TRBV5-1 | NA | CASSLVLSSYNEQFF | TGCGCCAGCAGCTTGGTTCTTAGCTCCTACAATGAGCAGTTCTTC
NA | TRBJ1-3 | TRBV6-4 | few | CASSSAGGSGNTIYF | TGTGCCAGCAGTTCCGCGGGGGGATCGGGAAACACCATATATTTT
TRBD1 | TRBJ2-7 | TRBV19 | NA | CASSHLPGTGAFLPEQYF | TGTGCCAGTAGCCACCTCCCCGGGACAGGGGCCTTTTTACCCGAGCAGTACTTC
TRBD1 | TRBJ2-2 | TRBV5-1 | NA | CASSVGTGGSFGELFF | TGCGCCAGCAGCGTGGGGACAGGGGGCTCTTTCGGGGAGCTGTTTTTT
NA | TRBJ2-7 | TRBV5-6 | few | CASRTLGYYEQYF | TGTGCCAGCAGGACACTAGGATACTACGAGCAGTACTTC
TRBD1 | TRBJ2-3 | TRBV30 | NA | CACAGGVDTQYF | TGTGCCTGTGCAGGGGGCGTCGATACGCAGTATTTT
NA | TRBJ2-3 | TRBV4-1 | NA | CASSQLMADTQYF | TGCGCCAGCAGCCAACTAATGGCAGATACGCAGTATTTT
NA | TRBJ2-1 | TRBV9 | NA | CASSVDKNEQFF | TGTGCCAGCAGCGTAGACAAAAATGAGCAGTTCTTC
NA | TRBJ2-2 | TRBV4-3 | NA | CASSQDLRETGELFF | TGCGCCAGCAGCCAAGATTTGAGGGAAACCGGGGAGCTGTTTTTT
TRBD2 | TRBJ2-5 | TRBV7-2 | NA | CASSSPGLADMRETQYF | TGTGCCAGCAGCTCACCGGGACTAGCGGACATGCGAGAGACCCAGTACTTC
NA | TRBJ2-5 | TRBV9 | NA | CASSKGQETQYF | TGTGCCAGCAGCAAGGGGCAAGAGACCCAGTACTTC
NA | TRBJ1-1 | TRBV19 | few | CATTDRTNTEAFF | TGTGCCACTACCGACAGGACGAACACTGAAGCTTTCTTT
NA | TRBJ2-1 | TRBV30 | NA | CAWSDNNEQFF | TGTGCCTGGAGTGACAACAATGAGCAGTTCTTC
NA | TRBJ2-3 | TRBV28 | NA | CASSFGGGFGTDTQYF | TGTGCCAGCAGTTTCGGTGGGGGCTTTGGCACAGATACGCAGTATTTT
NA | TRBJ2-2 | TRBV7-2 | NA | CASSSSVTGELFF | TGTGCCAGCAGCTCTTCAGTGACCGGGGAGCTGTTTTTT
TRBD1 | TRBJ2-1 | TRBV5-4 | NA | CASSLAQGVYNEQFF | TGTGCCAGCAGCTTGGCCCAGGGGGTTTACAATGAGCAGTTCTTC
NA | TRBJ2-3 | TRBV9 | NA | CASSPQGGDTQYF | TGTGCCAGCAGCCCCCAAGGGGGAGATACGCAGTATTTT
TRBD1 | TRBJ2-7 | TRBV9 | NA | CASSPTGTGVIYEQYF | TGTGCCAGCAGCCCGACCGGGACAGGCGTTATATACGAGCAGTACTTC
NA | TRBJ2-2 | TRBV5-1 | NA | CASSFGGVSNTGELFF | TGCGCCAGCAGCTTTGGGGGCGTCTCGAACACCGGGGAGCTGTTTTTT
NA | TRBJ2-7 | TRBV23-1 | NA | CASSQSGQHEQYF | TGCGCCAGCAGTCAATCGGGCCAGCACGAGCAGTACTTC
TRBD2 | TRBJ2-7 | TRBV28 | NA | CASSPGTSGRGEQYF | TGTGCCAGCAGCCCTGGGACTAGCGGTCGGGGGGAGCAGTACTTC
TRBD2 | TRBJ2-3 | TRBV7-7 | NA | CASSLAGGDTQYF | TGTGCTAGCAGCTTAGCGGGGGGGGATACGCAGTATTTT
NA | TRBJ1-1 | TRBV7-9 | NA | CSSSFPMGGSTEAFF | TGTTCCAGCAGCTTCCCCATGGGGGGGTCCACTGAAGCTTTCTTT
NA | TRBJ1-3 | TRBV13 | NA | CASSLGSVNSGNTIYF | TGTGCCAGCAGCTTAGGTAGCGTGAACTCTGGAAACACCATATATTTT
NA | TRBJ2-1 | TRBV19 | NA | CASLKTAGSYNEQFF | TGTGCCAGTCTCAAGACAGCCGGCTCCTACAATGAGCAGTTCTTC
NA | TRBJ2-1 | TRBV10-3 | NA | CAISPDGGPYNEQFF | TGTGCCATCAGTCCCGACGGGGGGCCCTACAATGAGCAGTTCTTC
NA | TRBJ1-2 | TRBV4-1 | NA | CASSQLQGPPYGYTF | TGCGCCAGCAGCCAGTTACAGGGACCACCCTATGGCTACACCTTC